This is a list of T cell receptor beta chains from one sample in a study of blood T cells in healthy people across ages. TCRdb re-called the 5' RACE reads with MiXCR, one entry per CDR3 protein. The repertoire consists of nearly 800,000 distinct CDR3 sequences, with roughly 25% occurring once and the leading ten covering 3% to 4.5%. These data were likewise used in another study, on T cells of mothers and their children.

Sequencing input: blood. All receptors come from a boy aged 10-17 years in good health. Both conserved end residues are part of each CDR3. Each record gives: V gene, CDR3 protein.

TRBV11-1 CASSLDFGRLVTEAFF
TRBV5-1 CASARTGNNEQFF
TRBV4-3 CASSQDGQGRNYEQYF
TRBV10-3 CAISGESEQYF
TRBV27 CASSLYPGTGAYEQYF
TRBV15 CATSTGALRPYGYTF
TRBV12-3/TRBV12-4 CASRETGVNIRYF
TRBV11-2 CATGFWADNEQFF
TRBV6-5 CASSYPGTAPGRQFF
TRBV4-3 CASSRGASGGRETQYF
TRBV15 CATSDNYEQYF
TRBV7-2 CASRPRVSSYEQYF
TRBV6-5 CATAEYNEQFF
TRBV28 CASSLSGTGNSYEQYF
TRBV9 CASSSGTSSYNSPLHF
TRBV6-5 CASSPSGQGFAGELFF
TRBV7-2 CASIEGQSLTDTQYF
TRBV7-2 CASSSIGGYEDGYTF
TRBV24-1 CATSDSRAGKHQETQYF
TRBV20-1 CSASGQSYGYTF
TRBV7-2 CASSLDQGGQDEAFF
TRBV4-2 CASSQEFSKSSYNEQFF
TRBV30 CACERGGTYNEQFF
TRBV20-1 CSARGTSGIPEQYF
TRBV4-3 CASSQPSYEQYF
TRBV5-1 CASSPGTVLGNEQFF
TRBV29-1 CSVEGLWDSNTDTQYF
TRBV3-1 CASSQGTSRPNYGYTF